Each of the 32 T cell receptor beta chains below was sequenced from the same sample in a study of human T cells and chemical hapten exposure. TCRdb re-derived calls from the RACE reads in MiXCR, one entry per CDR3 protein. Altogether 270,000 or so distinct CDR3 sequences are present, roughly 7.4% being singletons, with the ten largest covering about 1.2%. As to time point: pre-sensitization, week 0. Treatment here: therapeutic diphenylcyclopropenone sensitization with weekly scalp DPC. The specimen comprised whole blood, sampled in connection with sensitization to the hapten diphenylcyclopropenone (DPC). The receptors shown here come from a man aged 18 to 29 with alopecia areata. Some clones in this sample may be carry-over from other donors' samples.

This clonotype was observed at least ten times. V usage is TRBV4-3 and J usage is TRBJ1-4, with D tentatively TRBD1 (6 bases). Germline CDR1 reads LGHNA; CDR2 reads YSLEER. CDR3 size: 15 residues. V was cut by 6 bases and J by 4 bases, with 15 bases left in between. The CDR3 sequence is CASRAMGAGNEKLFF. The CDR3 DNA reads TGCGCCAGCAGGGCAATGGGGGCGGGTAATGAAAAACTGTTTTTT.

This clonotype appeared a few times. The rearrangement uses TRBV28 and TRBJ2-1; TRBD2 matches at 12 bases. Losses at the gene ends were 9 bases for V and 5 bases for J; bases not matched to a gene: 8. CDR1 and CDR2 from the germline V gene are MDHEN and SYDVKM. This CDR3 contains 15 residues. As DNA, the CDR3 is TGTGCCAGTTCGACTAGCGGGGGTGATAACAATGAGCAGTTCTTC. As protein: CASSTSGGDNNEQFF.

CDR3 coding DNA: TGCGCCAGCAGCTTCGGGACAGTGGCTGTGACTGAAGCTTTCTTT. It translates to CASSFGTVAVTEAFF. The chain carries TRBV5-1 and TRBJ1-1, with 7 bases lining up with TRBD1. CDR1 is SGHRS and CDR2 is YFSETQ in the germline V gene. This CDR3 is built from 15 residues. The junction had 9 bases not matched to a gene; V was cut back by 2 bases and J by 5 bases.

This clonotype was seen many times. The CDR3 loop reads CASSLGPAGNTIYF. The CDR3 DNA follows: TGTGCCAGCAGCTTAGGTCCAGCTGGAAACACCATATATTTT. The chain combines TRBV7-2 with TRBJ1-3, with D unresolved. Per germline, CDR1 SGHTA and CDR2 FQGNSA. The CDR3 spans 14 residues. Trimming left V 1 base short and J 2 bases short, with 6 bases between. The full variable domain, its missing parts supplied by reference TRBV7-2 and TRBJ1-3, is GAGVSQSPSNKVTEKGKDVELRCDPISGHTALYWYRQSLGQGLEFLIYFQGNSAPDKSGLPSDRFSAERTGGSVSTLTIQRTQQEDSAVYLCASSLGPAGNTIYFGEGSWLTVV.

This clonotype was detected ten times or more. The V call is TRBV6-6, the J call TRBJ2-7; D unclear. CDR1 and CDR2 (germline): MNHNY, SVGAGI (reference sequence). V was clipped by 6 bases and J by 1 base, with 4 bases between them. The CDR3 is 11 amino acids. Here the CDR3 DNA reads TGTGCCAGCAGGGATTCCTACGAGCAGTACTTC. Encoded protein: CASRDSYEQYF.

This clonotype came up once. This chain links TRBV29-1 with TRBJ1-5, with 11 bases that match TRBD1. CDR1 and CDR2 (germline): SQVTM, ANQGSEA. With V trimmed by 6 bases and J by 7 bases, 2 bases remained unmatched. The CDR3 length is 12 residues. This CDR3 reads CSVGDRGQPQHF. The CDR3 DNA reads TGCAGCGTGGGGGACAGGGGGCAGCCCCAGCATTTT.

This clonotype occurred a few times. The chain combines TRBV9 with TRBJ2-1, with D possibly being TRBD1 (6 bases). Trimming stripped 4 bases from V and 4 bases from J, with 18 bases between. The germline V gene has CDR1 SGDLS and CDR2 YYNGEE. The CDR3 loop spans 16 amino acids. CDR3 in DNA: TGTGCCAGCAGCTTCCTACCGGACAGACTATACAATGAGCAGTTCTTC. Translation gives CASSFLPDRLYNEQFF.

This clonotype was observed a handful of times. This sequence joins TRBV2 and TRBJ2-7; a weak D match, TRBD1 (5 bases). Germline CDR1 is SNHLY and CDR2 is FYNNEI. This CDR3 contains 14 residues. The V end was cut by 4 bases, the J end by 2 bases, with 12 bases between. The CDR3 sequence: CASSADTPPYEQYF. DNA of the CDR3: TGTGCCAGCAGTGCGGACACTCCCCCCTACGAGCAGTACTTC.

V is TRBV18 and J is TRBJ1-1, with D possibly matching TRBD1 (5 bases). Germline values: CDR1 KGHSH, CDR2 LQKENI. The CDR3 length is 15 residues. Trimming left V 3 bases short and J 1 base short, with 12 bases between. CDR3 sequence: CASSPIDSKNTEAFF. CDR3 nucleotides: TGTGCCAGCTCACCGATCGACAGCAAGAACACTGAAGCTTTCTTT.

This clonotype was seen more than once but under ten times. The gene calls are TRBV5-1 and TRBJ2-5; TRBD1 is a possible D gene (6 bases). CDR1 and CDR2 (germline): SGHRS, YFSETQ. The CDR3 contains 14 residues. V shed 3 bases and J shed 5 bases, with 14 bases lying between them. DNA for the CDR3: TGCGCCAGCAGCTCAACAGGGTCCGCGGAGACCCAGTACTTC. It specifies CASSSTGSAETQYF.

The CDR3, as DNA: TGCGCCAGCAGCCATGTGAACAGGGGGCTGTCCTACAATGAGCAGTTCTTC. It yields the protein CASSHVNRGLSYNEQFF. The chain links TRBV4-1 to TRBJ2-1; 9 positions match TRBD1. The CDR3 runs 17 residues. From germline, CDR1 is MGHRA and CDR2 YSYEKL. V shed 3 bases, J shed 1 base, and the junction held 7 bases outside the gene matches.

This rearrangement joins TRBV29-1 to TRBJ2-7, with 7 bases aligning to TRBD1. Germline V gene sequence: CDR1 SQVTM, CDR2 ANQGSEA. The CDR3 is 12 residues long. The junction had 5 bases not matched to a gene; V was cut back by 4 bases and J by 5 bases. The CDR3 spells CSVVAGGNEQYV. The CDR3 DNA reads as TGCAGCGTTGTCGCAGGGGGAAACGAGCAGTACGTC.

This clonotype was detected many times. This chain connects TRBV6-5 to TRBJ1-5; D uncertain. V was clipped by 2 bases and J by 0 bases, with 5 bases between them. CDR3 size: 14 residues. In germline, CDR1 is MNHEY, CDR2 SVGAGI. In DNA, the CDR3 is TGTGCCAGCAGTTACGGCAGTAGCAATCAGCCCCAGCATTTT. It translates to CASSYGSSNQPQHF.

The rearrangement joins TRBV12-5 to TRBJ1-1, with D unclear. The CDR3 extends over 14 amino acids. Germline V gives CDR1 LGHNT, CDR2 FRNRAP. V lost 0 bases and J lost 3, with 8 bases in between. CDR3: CASGLVRVDTEAFF. As DNA, the CDR3 is TGTGCTAGTGGTTTGGTACGGGTCGACACTGAAGCTTTCTTT. Full variable domain (outside the CDR3, taken from reference TRBV12-5 and TRBJ1-1): DARVTQTPRHKVTEMGQEVTMRCQPILGHNTVFWYRQTMMQGLELLAYFRNRAPLDDSGMPKDRFSAEMPDATLATLKIQPSEPRDSAVYFCASGLVRVDTEAFFGQGTRLTVV.

The chain has TRBV7-2 and TRBJ2-5; 13 bases line up with TRBD2. The ends lost 6 bases at V and 0 bases at J; junction bases unmatched: 7. The CDR3 has 17 amino acids. Germline CDR1 SGHTA, CDR2 FQGNSA. The CDR3 sequence: CASSLGTSGDYQETQYF. The DNA of the CDR3 is TGTGCCAGCAGTCTGGGGACTAGCGGGGACTACCAAGAGACCCAGTACTTC.

This clonotype was seen ten or more times. The chain combines TRBV20-1 with TRBJ1-1; D possibly corresponds to TRBD1 (5 bases). Trimming took off 0 bases at V and 1 base at J, with 15 bases between the two ends. Germline V gene sequence: CDR1 DFQATT, CDR2 SNEGSKA (reference sequence). The CDR3 loop spans 16 amino acids. The chain's CDR3 is CSARDSERDENTEAFF. The CDR3 DNA reads as TGCAGTGCTAGAGACTCCGAAAGGGACGAGAACACTGAAGCTTTCTTT.

This clonotype was counted many times. The chain recombines TRBV7-2 with TRBJ1-1; unclear D gene. CDR3 length: 17 amino acids. Trimming removed 5 bases from V and 2 bases from J, with 21 bases in between. Germline CDR1 and CDR2: SGHTA and FQGNSA. In DNA form, the CDR3 reads TGTGCCAGCAGCCGGCCAGGCGTCTTTCGATCTAACACTGAAGCTTTCTTT. Translation: CASSRPGVFRSNTEAFF.

This clonotype was picked up many times. V and J are TRBV12-3 or TRBV12-4 and TRBJ1-1; D perhaps matches TRBD1 (5 bases). This CDR3 spans 12 amino acids. V shed 6 bases and J shed 7 bases, with 12 bases lying between them. The CDR3 DNA is TGTGCCAGCAGCACCGACAGAAATGAAGCTTTCTTT. Amino acid sequence: CASSTDRNEAFF.

This clonotype has more than one count but fewer than ten. The rearrangement joins TRBV4-3 to TRBJ2-4, with D possibly TRBD2 on 5 matching bases. The CDR3 sequence is 15 residues long. V was clipped by 1 base and J by 1 base, with 8 bases between them. Germline CDR1 is LGHNA and CDR2 is YSLEER. The DNA for the CDR3 is TGCGCCAGCAGCCAAGTCCAGCGGGCCAAAAACATTCAGTACTTC. Protein product: CASSQVQRAKNIQYF.

This clonotype has at least ten counts. The chain carries TRBV10-3 and TRBJ1-4, with TRBD1 as a possible D gene (5 bases). Looked up from germline, CDR1 is ENHRY and CDR2 is SYGVKD. Trimming took off 7 bases at V and 4 bases at J, with 10 bases between the two ends. This CDR3 has 13 amino acids. The CDR3 here is CAITRQINEKLFF. DNA of the CDR3: TGTGCCATCACAAGACAGATTAATGAAAAACTGTTTTTT.

This clonotype was detected once. J is TRBJ2-1 and V is TRBV11-1, with D possibly TRBD1 on 6 matching bases. The CDR3 is 14 residues long. V dropped 6 bases and J dropped 7 bases, with 16 bases sitting between them. Germline CDR1 and CDR2: SGHAT and FQDESV (reference sequence). As DNA, the CDR3 is TGTGCCAGCAGTCTAAGCTTTACAGGGAATGAGCAGTTCTTC. This encodes CASSLSFTGNEQFF.

V and J are TRBV29-1 and TRBJ1-3, with D possibly being TRBD1 (5 bases). CDR1 and CDR2 from the germline V gene are SQVTM and ANQGSEA. Trimming cost V 7 bases and J 2 bases, with 9 bases left between them. The CDR3 consists of 12 residues. The CDR3 DNA reads TGCAGCGCCGGGACGGCTGGAAACACCATATATTTT. This encodes CSAGTAGNTIYF. The full variable domain, in which reference TRBV29-1 and TRBJ1-3 provide the parts outside the CDR3, is SAVISQKPSRDICQRGTSLTIQCQVDSQVTMMFWYRQQPGQSLTLIATANQGSEATYESGFVIDKFPISRPNLTFSTLTVSNMSPEDSSIYLCSAGTAGNTIYFGEGSWLTVV.

This clonotype was counted only a few times. The CDR3 protein is CASSQAQWKTQYF. The CDR3 DNA is TGCGCCAGCAGCCAAGCTCAGTGGAAGACCCAGTACTTC. The chain carries TRBV4-1 and TRBJ2-5; the D is unclear. This CDR3 contains 13 residues. V was cut by 1 base and J by 6 bases, with 9 bases left in between. Germline V gene data show CDR1 as MGHRA and CDR2 as YSYEKL.

This clonotype appeared many times. The J gene is TRBJ1-5, the V gene TRBV7-8; the D is unclear. The CDR3 consists of 16 residues. CDR1 and CDR2 (germline): SGHVS, FQNEAQ. V was trimmed by 0 bases and J by 4 bases, leaving 13 bases between them. The CDR3 spells CASSLARSQANQPQHF. CDR3 DNA sequence: TGTGCCAGCAGCTTAGCACGGTCTCAGGCAAATCAGCCCCAGCATTTT.

This clonotype was seen more than once but under ten times. The chain combines TRBV12-3 or TRBV12-4 with TRBJ2-7; 8 bases fit TRBD1. The CDR3 contains 14 residues. V was clipped by 4 bases and J by 3 bases; unmatched bases: 5. CDR3 loop: CASSSGQGNYEQYV. DNA of the CDR3: TGTGCCAGCAGTTCAGGACAGGGTAACTACGAGCAGTACGTC.

This clonotype has at least ten counts. This chain uses TRBV7-2 with TRBJ1-4; D gene ambiguous. Trimming cost V 1 base and J 8 bases, with 17 bases left between them. The germline V gene has CDR1 SGHTA and CDR2 FQGNSA. This CDR3 comprises 16 residues. As DNA, the CDR3 is TGTGCCAGCAGCTTAGGAGGCAGCGGATTGAGGGAAAAACTGTTTTTT. Amino acids: CASSLGGSGLREKLFF.

The V and J genes are TRBV5-5 and TRBJ1-2; D gene unclear. V lost 0 bases to trimming and J lost 3 bases, with 21 bases between them. The length of the CDR3 is 18 residues. Germline V lookup: CDR1 SGHKS, CDR2 YYEKEE (reference sequence). CDR3 loop: CASSLEPRLGIADYGYTF. The CDR3 nucleotides are TGTGCCAGCAGCTTGGAACCAAGATTGGGGATTGCCGACTATGGCTACACCTTC.

This clonotype was observed a handful of times. The J gene is TRBJ2-1, the V gene TRBV4-3, with TRBD1 identical over 9 bases. Germline loops: CDR1 LGHNA, CDR2 YSLEER. The CDR3 extends over 15 amino acids. V was pared by 4 bases and J by 4 bases, with 5 bases of the junction left unmatched. CDR3 in amino acids: CASSRTGQGYNEQFF. The CDR3 bases are TGCGCCAGCAGCCGTACGGGACAGGGATACAATGAGCAGTTCTTC.

This rearrangement joins TRBV6-6 to TRBJ1-2; possibly TRBD1 for D (5 bases). The CDR3 spans 14 residues. V lost 7 bases and J 2 bases, leaving 14 bases between the germline ends. Germline CDR1 reads MNHNY; CDR2 reads SVGAGI (reference sequence). The CDR3 nucleotides read TGTGCCAGCACCTCACGGGGGTCCAACTATGGCTACACCTTC. It yields the protein CASTSRGSNYGYTF.

This clonotype was counted many times. This sequence joins TRBV2 and TRBJ1-2; TRBD1 agrees at 7 bases. The germline V gene has CDR1 SNHLY and CDR2 FYNNEI. V shed 5 bases, J shed 2 bases, and the junction held 5 bases outside the gene matches. The CDR3 is 14 amino acids. The CDR3 loop is CASSPTGANYGYTF. CDR3 DNA: TGTGCCAGCAGTCCTACAGGGGCGAACTATGGCTACACCTTC. The full variable domain, its missing parts supplied by reference TRBV2 and TRBJ1-2, is EPEVTQTPSHQVTQMGQEVILRCVPISNHLYFYWYRQILGQKVEFLVSFYNNEISEKSEIFDDQFSVERPDGSNFTLKIRSTKLEDSAMYFCASSPTGANYGYTFGSGTRLTVV.

The V gene is TRBV4-1, the J gene TRBJ2-2, with 8 bases fitting TRBD1. CDR3 size: 17 residues. With V trimmed by 1 base and J by 4 bases, 8 bases remained unmatched. From germline, CDR1 is MGHRA and CDR2 YSYEKL. CDR3 nucleotides: TGCGCCAGCAGCCAAGTAGTCCGGGACAGGTTCACCGGGGAGCTGTTTTTT. Its translation is CASSQVVRDRFTGELFF.

V gene TRBV6-2 or TRBV6-3 combines with J gene TRBJ1-5; D is ambiguous. V was clipped by 8 bases and J by 5 bases, with 13 bases between them. CDR3 length equals 13 residues. Germline V CDR1 and CDR2: MNHEY, SVGEGT. The CDR3, as DNA: TGTGCCAGCGACGAGCCGCCCTATCAGCCCCAGCATTTT. Translated: CASDEPPYQPQHF.